This T cell receptor (beta chain) was documented in a study of regulatory T cells in long-lasting Graves disease. According to the study, TCR beta libraries were built with iRepertoire HTBI primers and CDR3-region Arm-PCR. TCRdb re-called the multiplex PCR reads through MiXCR, storing one row per CDR3 protein. The table includes more than 400,000 distinct CDR3 sequences, 15% to 20% detected once. J was trimmed by 8 bases and V by 6 bases; bases with no gene match: 5. This CDR3 is 15 amino acids long. Per germline, CDR1 SNHLY and CDR2 FYNNEI. Documented time point: newly diagnosed GD, antithyroid drugs for less than 3 months. Extracted RNA from PBMCs served as the source of the TCR library. This sample was shared with a second study, whose subject was T cells in Graves' hyperthyroidism and ophthalmopathy. That report notes: Ophthalmopathy was told apart from stable hyperthyroidism by a 13 V-J model.

The source of this sequence is a man aged 35-49 years with Graves disease. This chain connects TRBV2 to TRBJ2-1, with 15 nucleotides matching TRBD2. Sequenced here: peripheral blood mononuclear cells (PBMCs), sampled at new diagnosis, from a patient treated with antithyroid drugs. This chain's CDR3 is CASRAGTSGRYEQFF. CDR3 in DNA: TGTGCCAGCAGAGCCGGGACTAGCGGGAGGTATGAGCAGTTCTTC. The entire variable domain, with the rest obtained from reference TRBV2 and TRBJ2-1, is as follows: EPEVTQTPSHQVTQMGQEVILRCVPISNHLYFYWYRQILGQKVEFLVSFYNNEISEKSEIFDDQFSVERPDGSNFTLKIRSTKLEDSAMYFCASRAGTSGRYEQFFGPGTRLTVL.